These T cell receptor beta chains were read from a single sample in a study of identical twins. TCRdb re-called the 5' RACE reads with MiXCR, one entry per CDR3 protein. The sample comprises 200,000 to 250,000 distinct CDR3 sequences, 8% to 11% of which are singletons, and more than 8.5% rests with the top ten. The sequenced material came from memory T cells sorted from blood. The receptor set was obtained from a man aged 50 to 60 in good health. Both conserved end residues are part of each CDR3. A D gene is named only where the DNA matches it firmly. The size entry is marked missing in some rows and otherwise reads once, few, many or a size class.

CDR3aa: CASSQDRFGRGLGNEQFF
CDR3nt: TGTGCCAGCAGCCAAGATCGGTTTGGCAGGGGGCTTGGCAATGAGCAGTTCTTC
d_gene: TRBD1
j_gene: TRBJ2-1
v_gene: TRBV3-1
abundance: many

CDR3aa: CSATLGGSNTGELFF
CDR3nt: TGCAGTGCTACCCTTGGCGGGTCGAACACCGGGGAGCTGTTTTTT
d_gene: .
j_gene: TRBJ2-2
v_gene: TRBV20-1
abundance: few

CDR3aa: CASSQDQTSGRDASTDTQYF
CDR3nt: TGCGCCAGCAGCCAAGATCAGACTAGCGGGAGGGATGCTAGCACAGATACGCAGTATTTT
d_gene: TRBD2
j_gene: TRBJ2-3
v_gene: TRBV4-3
abundance: many

CDR3aa: CASSSRQGIKETQYF
CDR3nt: TGTGCCAGCAGTTCCCGACAGGGAATAAAAGAGACCCAGTACTTC
d_gene: TRBD1
j_gene: TRBJ2-5
v_gene: TRBV12-3/TRBV12-4
abundance: many

CDR3aa: CASSFGDRGNIQYF
CDR3nt: TGTGCCAGCAGCTTTGGGGACAGGGGCAACATTCAGTACTTC
d_gene: TRBD1
j_gene: TRBJ2-4
v_gene: TRBV7-9
abundance: .

CDR3aa: CASSVADHQETQYF
CDR3nt: TGTGCCAGCAGTGTAGCGGACCACCAAGAGACCCAGTACTTC
d_gene: .
j_gene: TRBJ2-5
v_gene: TRBV12-3/TRBV12-4
abundance: many

CDR3aa: CSARAGSNTDTQYF
CDR3nt: TGCAGTGCTAGAGCCGGCTCGAACACAGATACGCAGTATTTT
d_gene: .
j_gene: TRBJ2-3
v_gene: TRBV20-1
abundance: few

CDR3aa: CASSLGRVFNEQFF
CDR3nt: TGTGCCAGCAGCCTGGGTAGGGTTTTCAATGAGCAGTTCTTC
d_gene: .
j_gene: TRBJ2-1
v_gene: TRBV5-5
abundance: many

CDR3aa: CASSQEGQGSYEQYF
CDR3nt: TGTGCCAGCAGCCAAGAGGGCCAGGGGTCCTACGAGCAGTACTTC
d_gene: .
j_gene: TRBJ2-7
v_gene: TRBV3-1
abundance: many

CDR3aa: CASSPGTSGTVIQETQYF
CDR3nt: TGCGCCAGCAGCCCCGGGACTAGCGGGACCGTCATCCAAGAGACCCAGTACTTC
d_gene: TRBD2
j_gene: TRBJ2-5
v_gene: TRBV5-1
abundance: .

CDR3aa: CASSSDSYNEQFF
CDR3nt: TGCGCCAGCAGCTCAGACAGCTACAATGAGCAGTTCTTC
d_gene: .
j_gene: TRBJ2-1
v_gene: TRBV5-1
abundance: many

CDR3aa: CASRESGLGETQYF
CDR3nt: TGTGCCAGCAGGGAAAGCGGGTTGGGGGAGACCCAGTACTTC
d_gene: .
j_gene: TRBJ2-5
v_gene: TRBV5-6
abundance: few

CDR3aa: CASSLLAVRDEQYF
CDR3nt: TGCGCCAGCAGTCTACTAGCTGTTCGGGACGAGCAGTACTTC
d_gene: .
j_gene: TRBJ2-7
v_gene: TRBV4-1
abundance: .

CDR3aa: CASSQSWTGRDTQYF
CDR3nt: TGTGCCAGCAGCCAGTCCTGGACAGGGAGGGATACGCAGTATTTT
d_gene: TRBD1
j_gene: TRBJ2-3
v_gene: TRBV7-3
abundance: few

CDR3aa: CASSHLTGFRANEQFF
CDR3nt: TGCGCCAGCAGCCACCTGACAGGGTTCAGGGCGAATGAGCAGTTCTTC
d_gene: TRBD1
j_gene: TRBJ2-1
v_gene: TRBV4-3
abundance: many

CDR3aa: CASSLVGGGQETQYF
CDR3nt: TGCGCCAGCAGCTTGGTAGGCGGGGGACAAGAGACCCAGTACTTC
d_gene: TRBD2
j_gene: TRBJ2-5
v_gene: TRBV5-1
abundance: .

CDR3aa: CASRDRLYEQYF
CDR3nt: TGTGCCAGCCGGGACAGACTCTACGAGCAGTACTTC
d_gene: TRBD1
j_gene: TRBJ2-7
v_gene: TRBV6-5
abundance: .

CDR3aa: CASSFRDRGTDTQYF
CDR3nt: TGTGCCAGCAGTTTTAGGGACAGGGGCACAGATACGCAGTATTTT
d_gene: TRBD1
j_gene: TRBJ2-3
v_gene: TRBV28
abundance: many

CDR3aa: CASKMEGNYGYTF
CDR3nt: TGTGCCAGCAAGATGGAGGGTAACTATGGCTACACCTTC
d_gene: .
j_gene: TRBJ1-2
v_gene: TRBV12-3/TRBV12-4
abundance: .

CDR3aa: CSVGGAYGYTF
CDR3nt: TGCAGCGTTGGTGGAGCCTATGGCTACACCTTC
d_gene: .
j_gene: TRBJ1-2
v_gene: TRBV29-1
abundance: .

CDR3aa: CASSKTSDTHKGF
CDR3nt: TGTGCCAGCAGCAAGACTAGCGATACGCATAAAGGCTTC
d_gene: TRBD2
j_gene: TRBJ2-5
v_gene: TRBV7-2
abundance: .

CDR3aa: CASSSRTERNEKLFF
CDR3nt: TGTGCCAGCAGTAGTCGGACAGAGAGAAATGAAAAACTGTTTTTT
d_gene: .
j_gene: TRBJ1-4
v_gene: TRBV12-3/TRBV12-4
abundance: many

CDR3aa: CATSPLRRGSYEQYF
CDR3nt: TGTGCCACCAGCCCTCTACGGCGGGGCTCCTACGAGCAGTACTTC
d_gene: .
j_gene: TRBJ2-7
v_gene: TRBV15
abundance: few

CDR3aa: CASRRTSGNTGELFF
CDR3nt: TGCGCCAGCAGAAGGACTAGCGGTAACACCGGGGAGCTGTTTTTT
d_gene: TRBD2
j_gene: TRBJ2-2
v_gene: TRBV10-1
abundance: many

CDR3aa: CASSPRVRETQYF
CDR3nt: TGTGCCAGCTCACCACGAGTCCGAGAGACCCAGTACTTC
d_gene: .
j_gene: TRBJ2-5
v_gene: TRBV18
abundance: many

CDR3aa: CASSSWASTDTQYF
CDR3nt: TGTGCCAGCAGCTCATGGGCTAGCACAGATACGCAGTATTTT
d_gene: .
j_gene: TRBJ2-3
v_gene: TRBV7-9
abundance: .

CDR3aa: CASSLPGLARNEQFF
CDR3nt: TGTGCCAGCAGCTTGCCGGGACTAGCGAGGAATGAGCAGTTCTTC
d_gene: TRBD2
j_gene: TRBJ2-1
v_gene: TRBV7-8
abundance: many

CDR3aa: CSANGRAGGGGGPDTQYF
CDR3nt: TGCAGTGCTAACGGAAGGGCGGGAGGAGGAGGAGGTCCAGATACGCAGTATTTT
d_gene: TRBD2
j_gene: TRBJ2-3
v_gene: TRBV20-1
abundance: few

CDR3aa: CASSFGDDSYGYTF
CDR3nt: TGCGCCAGCAGCTTTGGGGACGACTCCTATGGCTACACCTTC
d_gene: .
j_gene: TRBJ1-2
v_gene: TRBV5-1
abundance: few

CDR3aa: CASSQAQGANTDTQYF
CDR3nt: TGCGCCAGCAGCCAGGCACAGGGGGCTAACACAGATACGCAGTATTTT
d_gene: TRBD1
j_gene: TRBJ2-3
v_gene: TRBV4-3
abundance: .

CDR3aa: CSATQMGKTQYF
CDR3nt: TGCAGTGCTACCCAGATGGGGAAGACCCAGTACTTC
d_gene: .
j_gene: TRBJ2-5
v_gene: TRBV20-1
abundance: many

CDR3aa: CASSLTSGSREQYF
CDR3nt: TGTGCCAGCAGTCTTACGTCGGGGTCGCGCGAGCAGTACTTC
d_gene: .
j_gene: TRBJ2-7
v_gene: TRBV12-3/TRBV12-4
abundance: .

CDR3aa: CASSLLSGASSYNEQFF
CDR3nt: TGTGCCAGCAGCCTCCTATCGGGGGCATCCTCCTACAATGAGCAGTTCTTC
d_gene: .
j_gene: TRBJ2-1
v_gene: TRBV7-9
abundance: .

CDR3aa: CASSGTSGGARTDTQYF
CDR3nt: TGCGCCAGCAGCGGGACTAGCGGGGGGGCTCGCACAGATACGCAGTATTTT
d_gene: TRBD2
j_gene: TRBJ2-3
v_gene: TRBV4-3
abundance: few

CDR3aa: CASSPPISRETQYF
CDR3nt: TGTGCCAGCTCACCACCGATTAGCCGAGAGACCCAGTACTTC
d_gene: .
j_gene: TRBJ2-5
v_gene: TRBV18
abundance: many

CDR3aa: CASSLESGPRAQHF
CDR3nt: TGTGCCAGCAGCTTGGAGTCAGGTCCTCGGGCCCAGCATTTT
d_gene: .
j_gene: TRBJ1-5
v_gene: TRBV5-5
abundance: .

CDR3aa: CASSLEGQGLNEQFF
CDR3nt: TGCGCCAGCAGCTTGGAGGGACAGGGTCTCAATGAGCAGTTCTTC
d_gene: TRBD1
j_gene: TRBJ2-1
v_gene: TRBV5-1
abundance: many

CDR3aa: CASSQEPEISSYEQYF
CDR3nt: TGCGCCAGCAGCCAAGAGCCGGAAATTAGCTCCTACGAGCAGTACTTC
d_gene: .
j_gene: TRBJ2-7
v_gene: TRBV4-1
abundance: many

CDR3aa: CASSYSGGTDTQYF
CDR3nt: TGTGCCAGCAGTTATTCGGGTGGCACAGATACGCAGTATTTT
d_gene: .
j_gene: TRBJ2-3
v_gene: TRBV12-3/TRBV12-4
abundance: many

CDR3aa: CASSLGTGVYEQYF
CDR3nt: TGTGCCAGCAGCTTGGGGACAGGGGTATACGAGCAGTACTTC
d_gene: TRBD1
j_gene: TRBJ2-7
v_gene: TRBV5-5
abundance: many

CDR3aa: CAISEAGRTDTQYF
CDR3nt: TGTGCCATCAGTGAGGCAGGACGCACAGATACGCAGTATTTT
d_gene: .
j_gene: TRBJ2-3
v_gene: TRBV10-3
abundance: .

CDR3aa: CASNPDRTFYEQYF
CDR3nt: TGTGCCAGCAACCCAGATCGGACATTTTACGAGCAGTACTTC
d_gene: .
j_gene: TRBJ2-7
v_gene: TRBV6-1
abundance: .

CDR3aa: CASSVGTLETQYF
CDR3nt: TGTGCCAGCAGCGTCGGGACACTAGAGACCCAGTACTTC
d_gene: .
j_gene: TRBJ2-5
v_gene: TRBV9
abundance: many

CDR3aa: CASSLVAGSPREQYF
CDR3nt: TGCGCCAGCAGCTTGGTCGCGGGGAGCCCTAGAGAGCAGTACTTC
d_gene: .
j_gene: TRBJ2-7
v_gene: TRBV5-1
abundance: many

CDR3aa: CASVGTGVMNTGELFF
CDR3nt: TGTGCCAGCGTCGGGACAGGGGTCATGAACACCGGGGAGCTGTTTTTT
d_gene: TRBD1
j_gene: TRBJ2-2
v_gene: TRBV28
abundance: .

CDR3aa: CAWSSQLAGFYEQYF
CDR3nt: TGTGCCTGGTCCAGCCAGCTAGCGGGATTCTACGAGCAGTACTTC
d_gene: TRBD2
j_gene: TRBJ2-7
v_gene: TRBV30
abundance: .

CDR3aa: CASREQGKGRTDTQYF
CDR3nt: TGTGCCAGCAGGGAACAGGGAAAGGGGAGAACAGATACGCAGTATTTT
d_gene: .
j_gene: TRBJ2-3
v_gene: TRBV3-1
abundance: .

CDR3aa: CASSYVAGGLIDTQYF
CDR3nt: TGTGCCAGCAGTTACGTGGCGGGGGGGCTTATAGATACGCAGTATTTT
d_gene: TRBD2
j_gene: TRBJ2-3
v_gene: TRBV6-2/TRBV6-3
abundance: few

CDR3aa: CASSGGQRNTIYF
CDR3nt: TGTGCCAGCAGCGGAGGACAGCGGAACACCATATATTTT
d_gene: .
j_gene: TRBJ1-3
v_gene: TRBV7-9
abundance: many

CDR3aa: CASSGRTSNAGELFF
CDR3nt: TGCGCCAGCAGCGGAAGGACTAGTAACGCCGGGGAGCTGTTTTTT
d_gene: TRBD2
j_gene: TRBJ2-2
v_gene: TRBV5-1
abundance: few

CDR3aa: CASSQGGRSSYEQYF
CDR3nt: TGTGCCAGCAGCCAAGGCGGGAGGAGCTCCTACGAGCAGTACTTC
d_gene: TRBD2
j_gene: TRBJ2-7
v_gene: TRBV3-1
abundance: many

CDR3aa: CASSQDHGGRTEAFF
CDR3nt: TGCGCCAGCAGCCAAGATCATGGCGGACGGACTGAAGCTTTCTTT
d_gene: .
j_gene: TRBJ1-1
v_gene: TRBV4-1
abundance: few